Below, one T cell receptor (beta chain) is given with its context. The antigen is undetermined. This entry belongs to a study of shared clonotypes between healthy human individuals. Findings and limits, study-wide: Depth of sequencing was expected to influence donor clonotype sharing.

As defined, naive CD8 cells were CD45RO-negative and positively selected for CCR7, with terminally differentiated effector memory CD45RA+ cells excluded. Over several immunoSEQ plates, each subset's genomic DNA was distributed in even portions. Assay: immunoSEQ multiplex PCR; the TCRdb copy retains only in-frame clones and omits some. The table includes more than 600,000 clones, about 90% detected once. Germline V lookup: CDR1 SQVTM, CDR2 ANQGSEA. The ends were cut back, 6 bases at V and 2 bases at J, with 20 bases in the middle. This CDR3 is built from 15 residues. The gene calls are TRBV29-1 and TRBJ2-7; D gene ambiguous. This TCR came from a young man in good health. Sequences were obtained from naive CD8+ T cells sorted from blood. For the CDR3, the DNA is TGCAGCGTGACTTCTCGCAAACTTCCTCCCTACGAGCAGTACTTC. Amino acid sequence: CSVTSRKLPPYEQYF.